This T cell receptor beta chain was captured by sequencing in a study of T cells in Graves' hyperthyroidism and ophthalmopathy. As for the study in general: Upon initial diagnosis and before any treatment, peripheral blood was collected.

Researchers barred patients who had uncontrolled infection, other autoimmune disease, pregnancy or lactation. In this sample, this clonotype turned up many times. Its specificity is unknown. Germline CDR1 MDHEN, CDR2 SYDVKM. Trimming took 5 bases from V and 1 from J, leaving 14 bases between them. This CDR3 spans 15 amino acids. Study results and limitations: Blood also showed most of the thyroid clonotypes that were expanded above 0.001. Ophthalmopathy stood apart from stable hyperthyroidism in a 13 V-J model.

Authors of the study amplified TCR beta CDR3 regions from RNA transcripts. A set of HTBI primers served as the primers for a first-round RT-PCR of the TCR CDR3. MiXCR, applied by TCRdb to the multiplex PCR reads, yields one record per CDR3 protein. Of roughly 660,000 distinct CDR3 sequences detected, 15% to 20% appear once; the ten largest clones hold about a sixth. The material sequenced was blood. This chain connects TRBV28 to TRBJ1-2; tentative D call: TRBD1 (5 bases). The sequence derives from a man aged 50 or older with Graves' hyperthyroidism. CDR3 nucleotide sequence: TGTGCCAGCAGTCCTAGGGACGGAAGTAACTATGGCTACACCTTC. Amino acids: CASSPRDGSNYGYTF.